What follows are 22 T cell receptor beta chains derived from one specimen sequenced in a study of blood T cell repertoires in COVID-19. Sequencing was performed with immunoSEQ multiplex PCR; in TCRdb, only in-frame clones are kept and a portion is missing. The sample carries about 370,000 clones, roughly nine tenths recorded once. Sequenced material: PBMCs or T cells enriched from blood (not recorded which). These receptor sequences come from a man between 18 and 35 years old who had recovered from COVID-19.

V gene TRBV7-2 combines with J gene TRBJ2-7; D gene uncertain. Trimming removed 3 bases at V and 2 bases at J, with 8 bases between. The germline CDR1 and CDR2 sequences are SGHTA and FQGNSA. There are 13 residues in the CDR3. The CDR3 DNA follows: TGTGCCAGCAGCTTTCTGATAGCCTACGAGCAGTACTTC. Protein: CASSFLIAYEQYF.

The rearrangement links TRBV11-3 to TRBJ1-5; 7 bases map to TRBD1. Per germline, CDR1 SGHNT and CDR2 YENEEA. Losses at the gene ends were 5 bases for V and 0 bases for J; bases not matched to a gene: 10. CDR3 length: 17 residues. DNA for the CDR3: TGTGCCAGCAGCCAGGGGGACGGAATTAATAGCAATCAGCCCCAGCATTTT. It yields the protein CASSQGDGINSNQPQHF.

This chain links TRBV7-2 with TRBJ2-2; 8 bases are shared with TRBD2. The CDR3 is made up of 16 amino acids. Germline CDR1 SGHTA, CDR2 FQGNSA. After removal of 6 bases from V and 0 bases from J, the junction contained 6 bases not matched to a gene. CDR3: CASSSFSGANTGELFF. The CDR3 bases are TGTGCCAGCAGTTCTTTTAGCGGGGCGAACACCGGGGAGCTGTTTTTT.

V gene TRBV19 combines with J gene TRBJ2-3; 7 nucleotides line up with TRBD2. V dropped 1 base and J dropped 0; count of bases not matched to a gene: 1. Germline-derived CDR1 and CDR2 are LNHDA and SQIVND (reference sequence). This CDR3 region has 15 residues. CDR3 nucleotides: TGTGCCAGTAGTATAGTGGGGGGGAGCACAGATACGCAGTATTTT. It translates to CASSIVGGSTDTQYF.

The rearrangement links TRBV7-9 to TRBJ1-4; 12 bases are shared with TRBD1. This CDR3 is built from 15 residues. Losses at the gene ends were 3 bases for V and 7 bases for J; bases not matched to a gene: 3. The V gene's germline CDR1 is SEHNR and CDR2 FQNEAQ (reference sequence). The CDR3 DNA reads TGTGCCAGCAGCTTGGGACAGGGGGCAATTGAAAAACTGTTTTTT. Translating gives CASSLGQGAIEKLFF.

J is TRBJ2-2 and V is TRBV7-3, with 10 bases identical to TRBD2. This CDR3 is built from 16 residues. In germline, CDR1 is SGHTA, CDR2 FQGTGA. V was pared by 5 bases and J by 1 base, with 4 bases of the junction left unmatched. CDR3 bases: TGTGCCAGCAGCCCCACTAGCGGGGTGAACACCGGGGAGCTGTTTTTT. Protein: CASSPTSGVNTGELFF.

The CDR3 DNA reads as TGTGCCAGCAGCCAAGATGTGAGGACAGGCACAGTGCAGTACTTC. It specifies CASSQDVRTGTVQYF. The genes are TRBV14 and TRBJ2-7, with 7 bases lining up with TRBD1. Germline V lookup: CDR1 SGHDN, CDR2 FVKESK. The length of the CDR3 is 15 residues. Trimming cost V 0 bases and J 9 bases; bases outside gene matches: 11.

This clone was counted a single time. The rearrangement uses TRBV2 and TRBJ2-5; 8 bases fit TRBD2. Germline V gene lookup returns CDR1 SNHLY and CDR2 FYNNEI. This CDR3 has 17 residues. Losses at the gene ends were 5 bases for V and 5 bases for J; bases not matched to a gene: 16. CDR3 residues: CASSFSRGGPLGETQYF. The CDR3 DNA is TGTGCCAGCAGTTTTTCCCGCGGGGGGCCCTTAGGGGAGACCCAGTACTTC.

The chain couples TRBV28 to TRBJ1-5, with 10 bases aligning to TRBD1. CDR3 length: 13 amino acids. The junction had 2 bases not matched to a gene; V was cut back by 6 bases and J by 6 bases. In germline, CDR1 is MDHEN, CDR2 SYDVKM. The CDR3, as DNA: TGTGCCAGCAGAGGACAGGGGGTTCAGCCCCAGCATTTT. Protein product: CASRGQGVQPQHF.

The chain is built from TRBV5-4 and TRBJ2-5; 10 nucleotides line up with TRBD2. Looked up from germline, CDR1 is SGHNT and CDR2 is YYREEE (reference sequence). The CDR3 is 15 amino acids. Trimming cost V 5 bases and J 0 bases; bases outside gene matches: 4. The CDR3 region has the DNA TGTGCCAGCAGTAGGACTAGCGGATACCAAGAGACCCAGTACTTC. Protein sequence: CASSRTSGYQETQYF.

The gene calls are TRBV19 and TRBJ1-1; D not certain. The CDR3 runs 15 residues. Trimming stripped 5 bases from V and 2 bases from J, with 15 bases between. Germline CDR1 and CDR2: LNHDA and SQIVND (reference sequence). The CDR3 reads CASSARPMTNTEAFF. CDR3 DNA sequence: TGTGCCAGTAGTGCGCGACCCATGACAAACACTGAAGCTTTCTTT.

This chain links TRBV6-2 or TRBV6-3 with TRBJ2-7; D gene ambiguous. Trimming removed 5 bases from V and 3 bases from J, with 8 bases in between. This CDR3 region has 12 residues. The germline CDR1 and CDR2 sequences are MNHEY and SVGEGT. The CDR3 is CASSASDYEQYF. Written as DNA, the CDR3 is TGTGCCAGCAGTGCCAGCGACTACGAGCAGTACTTC.

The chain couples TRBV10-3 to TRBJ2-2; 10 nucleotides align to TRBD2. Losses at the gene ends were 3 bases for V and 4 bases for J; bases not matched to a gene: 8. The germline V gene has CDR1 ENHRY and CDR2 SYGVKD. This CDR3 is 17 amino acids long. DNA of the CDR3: TGTGCCATCAGTGATGACTTAATAGCGGGAGGCACCGGGGAGCTGTTTTTT. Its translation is CAISDDLIAGGTGELFF.

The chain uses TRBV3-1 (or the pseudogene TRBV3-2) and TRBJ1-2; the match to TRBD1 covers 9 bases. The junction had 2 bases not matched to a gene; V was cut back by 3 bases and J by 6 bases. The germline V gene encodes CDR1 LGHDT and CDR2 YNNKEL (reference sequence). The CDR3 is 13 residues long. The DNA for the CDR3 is TGTGCCAGCAGCCAGACAGGGGGGGATGGCTACACCTTC. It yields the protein CASSQTGGDGYTF.

CDR3 nucleotides: TGTGCCAGCAGACAGGGAACCACTGAAGCTTTCTTT. Translated, it gives CASRQGTTEAFF. This sequence joins TRBV11-1 and TRBJ1-1; TRBD1 might be the D (6 bases). The CDR3 runs 12 residues. Germline V gene lookup returns CDR1 SGHAT and CDR2 FQDESV (reference sequence). Trimming cost V 6 bases and J 4 bases, with 9 bases left between them.

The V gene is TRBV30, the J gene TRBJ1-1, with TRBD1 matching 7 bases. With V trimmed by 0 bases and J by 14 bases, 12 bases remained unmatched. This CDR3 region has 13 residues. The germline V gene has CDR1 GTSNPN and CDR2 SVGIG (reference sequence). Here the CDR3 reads CAWSVLGQGVRFF. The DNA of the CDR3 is TGTGCCTGGAGTGTACTAGGGCAGGGGGTGAGATTCTTT.

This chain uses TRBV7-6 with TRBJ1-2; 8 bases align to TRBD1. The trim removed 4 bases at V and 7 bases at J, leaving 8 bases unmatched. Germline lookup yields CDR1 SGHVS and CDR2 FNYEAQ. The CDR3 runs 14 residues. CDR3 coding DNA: TGTGCCAGCAGCTATCTGTCAGGGGGCTCTGGCTACACCTTC. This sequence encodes CASSYLSGGSGYTF.

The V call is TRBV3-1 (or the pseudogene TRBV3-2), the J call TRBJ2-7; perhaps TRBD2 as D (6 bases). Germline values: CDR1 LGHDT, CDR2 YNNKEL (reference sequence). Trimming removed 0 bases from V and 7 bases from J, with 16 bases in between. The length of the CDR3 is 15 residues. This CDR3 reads CASSQESIQAGEQYF. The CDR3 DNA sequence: TGTGCCAGCAGCCAAGAATCGATACAGGCGGGGGAGCAGTACTTC.

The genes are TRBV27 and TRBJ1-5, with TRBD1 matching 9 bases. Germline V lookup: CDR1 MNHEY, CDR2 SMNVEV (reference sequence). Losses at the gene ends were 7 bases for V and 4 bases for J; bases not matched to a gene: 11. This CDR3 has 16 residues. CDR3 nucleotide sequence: TGTGCCAGCACCCTTTCAACCGGGACAGGGAATCAGCCCCAGCATTTT. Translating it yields CASTLSTGTGNQPQHF.

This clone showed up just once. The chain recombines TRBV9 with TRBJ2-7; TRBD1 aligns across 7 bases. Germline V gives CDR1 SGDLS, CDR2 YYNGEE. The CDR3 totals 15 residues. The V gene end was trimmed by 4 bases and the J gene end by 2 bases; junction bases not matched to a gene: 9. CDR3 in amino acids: CASSSRDRVPYEQYF. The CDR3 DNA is TGTGCCAGCAGCTCCCGGGACAGAGTCCCCTACGAGCAGTACTTC.

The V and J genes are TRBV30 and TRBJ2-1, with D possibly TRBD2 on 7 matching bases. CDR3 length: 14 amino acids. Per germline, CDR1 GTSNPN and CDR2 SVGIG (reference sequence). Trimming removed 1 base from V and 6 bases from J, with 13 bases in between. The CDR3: CAWSEGEGVNEQFF. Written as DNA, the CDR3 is TGTGCCTGGAGTGAGGGGGAGGGCGTCAATGAGCAGTTCTTC.

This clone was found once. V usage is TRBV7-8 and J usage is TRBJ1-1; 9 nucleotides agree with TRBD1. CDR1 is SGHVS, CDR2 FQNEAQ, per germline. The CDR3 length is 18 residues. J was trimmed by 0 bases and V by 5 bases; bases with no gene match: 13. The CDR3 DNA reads TGTGCCAGCAGCCTAACCTGGGACAGGGAGACGATGAACACTGAAGCTTTCTTT. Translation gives CASSLTWDRETMNTEAFF.